This T cell receptor beta chain was identified in a study of blood T cell repertoires in COVID-19. The data were produced by immunoSEQ multiplex PCR, yet TCRdb's version contains in-frame clones alone and is incomplete. This sample has approximately 28,000 clones, with approximately 77% found just once. This clone was seen only once. Germline CDR1 reads MNHEY; CDR2 reads SVGAGI. The CDR3 totals 16 residues. V lost 0 bases and J lost 2; bases outside the gene matches: 1. This TCR was sampled from a man older than 75 with active or convalescent COVID-19. The chain is built from TRBV6-5 and TRBJ1-2, with 12 nucleotides matching TRBD1. Sequences were obtained from peripheral blood. Here the CDR3 DNA reads TGTGCCAGCAGTTACTCGGGACAGGGGGCCAACTATGGCTACACCTTC. As protein: CASSYSGQGANYGYTF.